One and the same sample provided the 18 T cell receptor beta chains below, sequenced in a study of T cell changes during pregnancy in multiple sclerosis. The data were produced by immunoSEQ multiplex PCR, yet TCRdb's version contains in-frame clones alone and is incomplete. Of roughly 50,000 clones in the sample, about nine tenths were seen once. Sequencing used peripheral blood, obtained after pregnancy. Receptors originate from a female donor in good health, enrolled as a control in a pregnancy study.

This sequence joins TRBV11-2 and TRBJ2-1, with D uncertain. The CDR3 is 14 amino acids. The germline V and J ends were trimmed by 5 bases and 7 bases, with 15 bases remaining between them. Germline V gene data show CDR1 as SGHAT and CDR2 as FQNNGV. CDR3: CASSPQTSLNEQFF. CDR3 nucleotide sequence: TGTGCCAGCAGCCCCCAAACGAGCTTGAATGAGCAGTTCTTC. Looking up the rest from reference TRBV11-2 and TRBJ2-1 gives the full variable domain: EAGVAQSPRYKIIEKRQSVAFWCNPISGHATLYWYQQILGQGPKLLIQFQNNGVVDDSQLPKDRFSAERLKGVDSTLKIQPAKLEDSAVYLCASSPQTSLNEQFFGPGTRLTVL.

This chain uses TRBV10-3 with TRBJ1-1; D unresolved. The CDR3 has 12 residues. The germline V gene has CDR1 ENHRY and CDR2 SYGVKD. V was clipped by 0 bases and J by 5 bases, with 4 bases between them. Here the CDR3 DNA reads TGTGCCATCAGTGAGTCGGAGACTGAAGCTTTCTTT. Encoded protein: CAISESETEAFF.

This sequence joins TRBV18 and TRBJ2-3; a possible D gene is TRBD1 (6 bases). V gave up 5 bases and J gave up 0 bases, with 15 bases separating them. Per the germline V gene, CDR1 is KGHSH and CDR2 is LQKENI. This CDR3 contains 16 residues. The CDR3 DNA sequence: TGTGCCAGCTCATCTCGAGGACAGTCTAGCACAGATACGCAGTATTTT. Its translation: CASSSRGQSSTDTQYF.

The V call is TRBV6-1, the J call TRBJ2-1, with D possibly TRBD1 on 5 matching bases. Trimming pared 4 bases from V and 10 bases from J, leaving 11 bases between. The CDR3 runs to 12 residues. The germline gives CDR1 MNHNS, CDR2 SASEGT. CDR3 protein: CASSVGSGEQFF. In nucleotides, the CDR3 is TGTGCCAGCAGTGTGGGTTCAGGGGAGCAGTTCTTC.

This clone was detected once. The gene calls are TRBV27 and TRBJ2-3, with D possibly TRBD2 on 5 matching bases. This CDR3 is built from 15 residues. V was shortened by 3 bases and J by 0 bases, with 10 bases between the two germline ends. Germline V lookup: CDR1 MNHEY, CDR2 SMNVEV (reference sequence). CDR3 in DNA: TGTGCCAGCAGTTTGGAGGACGCTAGCACAGATACGCAGTATTTT. Its protein is CASSLEDASTDTQYF.

The chain combines TRBV19 with TRBJ1-2, with 11 positions matching TRBD1. After removal of 5 bases from V and 5 bases from J, the junction contained 10 bases not matched to a gene. Germline-derived CDR1 and CDR2 are LNHDA and SQIVND (reference sequence). The length of the CDR3 is 16 residues. CDR3 sequence: CASSFRTGGANYGYTF. The CDR3 DNA follows: TGTGCCAGTAGTTTTCGGACAGGGGGCGCGAATTATGGCTACACCTTC.

This clone has just one count. This chain uses TRBV15 with TRBJ1-2; TRBD1 matches 9 bases. CDR1 LNHNV and CDR2 YYDKDF come from the germline V gene (reference sequence). The CDR3 has 14 residues. V lost 7 bases to trimming and J lost 8 bases; unmatched junction nucleotides: 11. The chain's CDR3 is CATTQTGGREGYTF. The CDR3, as DNA: TGTGCCACCACCCAAACAGGGGGCCGGGAGGGCTACACCTTC.

The chain recombines TRBV7-9 with TRBJ1-6; 8 bases are shared with TRBD1. With 5 bases clipped from V and 9 bases from J, the junction kept 6 bases outside the gene matches. Germline CDR1 and CDR2: SEHNR and FQNEAQ (reference sequence). The CDR3 runs to 14 residues. The CDR3 nucleotides read TGTGCCAGCAGCGCGCAGGGGGCGCTTTCACCCCTCCACTTT. It translates to CASSAQGALSPLHF.

The chain has TRBV27 and TRBJ2-1; the match to TRBD2 covers 8 bases. Losses at the gene ends were 7 bases for V and 6 bases for J; bases not matched to a gene: 8. Germline CDR1 reads MNHEY; CDR2 reads SMNVEV (reference sequence). The CDR3 consists of 14 residues. The CDR3: CASTGGGLFNEQFF. The CDR3 region has the DNA TGTGCCAGCACGGGAGGGGGGCTTTTCAATGAGCAGTTCTTC.

The chain carries TRBV5-1 and TRBJ2-7; 9 nucleotides align to TRBD2. The CDR3 has 15 amino acids. V lost 4 bases and J lost 4; bases outside the gene matches: 9. Looked up from germline, CDR1 is SGHRS and CDR2 is YFSETQ. CDR3 sequence (DNA): TGCGCCAGCAGCCCCGGGCGGGGGGGCTTTTACGAGCAGTACTTC. Its translation: CASSPGRGGFYEQYF.

The CDR3 sequence is CASSDGQGSHGYTF. The CDR3 nucleotides read TGTGCCAGCAGTGACGGACAGGGGAGTCATGGCTACACCTTC. The J gene is TRBJ1-2, the V gene TRBV6-4; 9 positions match TRBD1. The V and J ends lost 2 bases and 6 bases, in that order; junction bases with no gene match: 4. The CDR3 has 14 amino acids. Germline CDR1 reads MRHNA; CDR2 reads SNTAGT.

The CDR3 region is CASGLAVGTDTQYF. CDR3 coding DNA: TGTGCCAGTGGACTAGCGGTTGGCACAGATACGCAGTATTTT. The chain combines TRBV19 with TRBJ2-3; 10 bases are a match to TRBD2. Trimming removed 8 bases from V and 1 base from J; junction bases left unmatched: 3. CDR3 length equals 14 residues. Germline lookup yields CDR1 LNHDA and CDR2 SQIVND (reference sequence).

The genes are TRBV11-2 and TRBJ2-7; D possibly corresponds to TRBD1 (6 bases). The germline V gene encodes CDR1 SGHAT and CDR2 FQNNGV. The ends were cut back, 5 bases at V and 0 bases at J, with 14 bases in the middle. The CDR3 length is 15 residues. CDR3: CASSLNRVSSYEQYF. The CDR3 DNA sequence: TGTGCCAGCAGCCTGAACAGGGTGTCCTCCTACGAGCAGTACTTC.

The rearrangement uses TRBV6-5 and TRBJ2-7; the D gene is possibly TRBD1 (7 bases). The CDR3 is 15 amino acids. Between the trimmed V and J ends, which lost 0 bases and 4 bases, there was a span of 13 bases. Germline loops: CDR1 MNHEY, CDR2 SVGAGI. The CDR3 coding sequence is TGTGCCAGCAGTTACTCAGGACCAGGGGGGTACGAGCAGTACTTC. Its protein product is CASSYSGPGGYEQYF.

This clone has just one count. V gene TRBV5-4 combines with J gene TRBJ2-7; D may be TRBD2 (7 bases). Germline CDR1 is SGHNT and CDR2 is YYREEE (reference sequence). The CDR3 covers 15 residues. Trimming cost V 0 bases and J 0 bases, with 10 bases left between them. The CDR3 region is CASSLEGGHSYEQYF. DNA of the CDR3: TGTGCCAGCAGCTTGGAGGGGGGGCACTCCTACGAGCAGTACTTC.

The chain uses TRBV28 and TRBJ2-7; 13 bases align to TRBD2. The CDR3 totals 15 residues. Germline loops: CDR1 MDHEN, CDR2 SYDVKM. The V gene end was trimmed by 4 bases and the J gene end by 5 bases; junction bases not matched to a gene: 5. The CDR3 DNA reads as TGTGCCAGCAGTTCCGGGACTAGCGGGATCAACGAGCAGTACTTC. Its protein is CASSSGTSGINEQYF.

DNA of the CDR3: TGCGCCAGCAGCTTGTCTAGCGGTAACACCGGGGAGCTGTTTTTT. Translated, it gives CASSLSSGNTGELFF. The chain employs TRBV5-1 and TRBJ2-2; TRBD2 aligns across 7 bases. The J segment lost 2 bases and the V segment lost 1 base, leaving 2 bases of the junction unmatched. The germline CDR1 and CDR2 sequences are SGHRS and YFSETQ. The CDR3 contains 15 residues.

The chain couples TRBV7-9 to TRBJ2-5, with D possibly TRBD1 on 6 matching bases. Germline CDR1 and CDR2: SEHNR and FQNEAQ (reference sequence). This CDR3 is 14 amino acids long. Between the trimmed V and J ends, which lost 4 bases and 1 base, there was a span of 10 bases. The CDR3 here is CASSSIQGQETQYF. The CDR3 DNA reads TGTGCCAGCAGCTCCATACAGGGCCAAGAGACCCAGTACTTC.